The 11 T cell receptor beta chains below come from one sample, sequenced in a study of blood T cell repertoires in COVID-19. The repertoire was sequenced with immunoSEQ multiplex PCR; TCRdb's copy has only in-frame clones and lacks some. The repertoire holds 140,000 to 150,000 clones, with approximately 90% as singletons. The material sequenced was peripheral blood. Every receptor here comes from a human donor with COVID-19, enrolled during active disease. The donor label of this sample is uncertain.

V usage is TRBV7-2 and J usage is TRBJ2-5, with 8 bases that match TRBD1. The CDR3 has 14 residues. CDR1 SGHTA and CDR2 FQGNSA come from the germline V gene. Unmatched junction bases numbered 6, after V lost 4 bases and J lost 5 bases. In nucleotides, the CDR3 is TGTGCCAGCAGCTCGGGACAGGAGGGGGAGACCCAGTACTTC. Encoded protein: CASSSGQEGETQYF. The whole variable domain, filled in from reference TRBV7-2 and TRBJ2-5, reads GAGVSQSPSNKVTEKGKDVELRCDPISGHTALYWYRQSLGQGLEFLIYFQGNSAPDKSGLPSDRFSAERTGGSVSTLTIQRTQQEDSAVYLCASSSGQEGETQYFGPGTRLLVL.

Only one count was recorded for this clone. The chain carries TRBV29-1 and TRBJ1-1; no clear D gene. The V end was cut by 7 bases, the J end by 0 bases, with 12 bases between. The CDR3 sequence is 13 residues long. Germline values: CDR1 SQVTM, CDR2 ANQGSEA. Here the CDR3 reads CSAGGILNTEAFF. The CDR3, as DNA: TGCAGCGCCGGAGGAATATTGAACACTGAAGCTTTCTTT.

The chain carries TRBV21-1 and TRBJ2-3; the DNA was not used to check the table's D call, TRBD2. TRBV21-1 is described as a pseudogene. There are 12 residues in the CDR3. The CDR3 spells CASSNSTDTQYF. DNA for the CDR3: TGTGCCAGCAGCAACTCTACAGATACGCAGTATTTT.

The chain carries TRBV5-4 and TRBJ2-3, with a tentative D call TRBD2 (6 bases). Trimming cost V 6 bases and J 0 bases, with 20 bases left between them. CDR3 length: 17 residues. Germline V gene data show CDR1 as SGHNT and CDR2 as YYREEE (reference sequence). CDR3 nucleotide sequence: TGTGCCAGCACTCTGGGGGGTCGGACCCGTAGCACAGATACGCAGTATTTT. Protein: CASTLGGRTRSTDTQYF.

This chain joins TRBV6-5 and TRBJ1-2, with 7 positions matching TRBD1. This CDR3 region has 13 residues. J gave up 8 bases and V 6 bases, and 9 bases lay outside the gene matches. Germline-derived CDR1 and CDR2 are MNHEY and SVGAGI. CDR3 loop: CASRPTGSRGYTF. CDR3 nucleotides: TGTGCCAGCAGACCGACAGGGTCCCGCGGCTACACCTTC.

The V call is TRBV7-2, the J call TRBJ2-4, with D perhaps matching TRBD1 (6 bases). CDR1 SGHTA and CDR2 FQGNSA come from the germline V gene. Trimming removed 2 bases at V and 1 base at J, with 6 bases between. This CDR3 has 14 amino acids. In nucleotides, the CDR3 is TGTGCCAGCAGCTTACAGGGGGCCAAAAACATTCAGTACTTC. This translates into CASSLQGAKNIQYF.

In the case of this clone: The junction shows a germline mismatch at one end, possibly a read error. The chain is built from TRBV13 and TRBJ1-1; D perhaps matches TRBD1 (5 bases). CDR3 size: 15 residues. Germline-derived CDR1 and CDR2 are PRHDT and FYEKMQ (reference sequence). Here the CDR3 reads CPSSLGAPGGTEAFF. CDR3 sequence (DNA): TGTCCCAGCAGCTTAGGGGCACCGGGGGGGACTGAAGCTTTCTTT.

The V and J genes are TRBV19 and TRBJ1-2, with D unclear. The CDR3 length is 11 residues. V lost 10 bases to trimming and J lost 5 bases, with 11 bases between them. Germline CDR1 reads LNHDA; CDR2 reads SQIVND (reference sequence). The CDR3 region is CATEGGYGYTF. In DNA, the CDR3 is TGTGCCACTGAGGGAGGGTATGGCTACACCTTC.

J is TRBJ2-3 and V is TRBV2, with 8 bases lining up with TRBD2. The CDR3 has 11 residues. CDR1 SNHLY and CDR2 FYNNEI come from the germline V gene. V lost 10 bases and J lost 5; bases outside the gene matches: 2. The CDR3 DNA follows: TGTGCCACGCGGGGGGTAGATACGCAGTATTTT. The encoded protein is CATRGVDTQYF.

The chain has TRBV29-1 and TRBJ1-1; maybe TRBD1 (5 bases). Trimming removed 7 bases from V and 0 bases from J, with 9 bases in between. Germline V gene data show CDR1 as SQVTM and CDR2 as ANQGSEA. The CDR3 totals 12 residues. CDR3 in DNA: TGCAGCGGCAGGGTTATGAACACTGAAGCTTTCTTT. This sequence encodes CSGRVMNTEAFF.

The chain combines TRBV19 with TRBJ1-2; TRBD1 matches 11 bases. Germline values: CDR1 LNHDA, CDR2 SQIVND (reference sequence). The CDR3 contains 13 residues. Trimming took 10 bases from V and 4 from J; bases not matched to a gene: 5. CDR3 protein: CATRTGGIYGYTF. CDR3 coding DNA: TGTGCCACCCGGACAGGGGGCATCTATGGCTACACCTTC.